The 27 T cell receptor beta chains below come from one sample, sequenced in a study of early T cells in non-severe SARS-CoV-2 infection. MiXCR was run by TCRdb on the 5' RACE reads, yielding one entry per CDR3 protein. The sample yields about 90,000 distinct CDR3 sequences, roughly 12% seen once. The sample in question was whole blood, obtained at baseline. These receptors were obtained from an adult who was a healthcare worker with PCR-confirmed SARS-CoV-2 infection or an uninfected control (not recorded which).

The chain carries TRBV7-3 and TRBJ2-3, with D tentatively TRBD1 (6 bases). The V gene lost 2 bases and the J gene lost 3 bases, with 12 bases spanning the gap. The CDR3 length is 15 residues. The V gene's germline CDR1 is SGHTA and CDR2 FQGTGA. CDR3 nucleotide sequence: TGTGCCAGCAGCTTAGGCAGGGGTGGAACAGATACGCAGTATTTT. Translation: CASSLGRGGTDTQYF.

This clonotype occurred a few times. The chain has TRBV29-1 and TRBJ1-1; possibly TRBD1 for D (5 bases). V lost 3 bases, J lost 1 base, and 12 bases lay in between. CDR3 length: 14 residues. The V gene's germline CDR1 is SQVTM and CDR2 ANQGSEA. For the CDR3, the DNA is TGCAGCGTTGACTTCAAGACAGCGAACACTGAAGCTTTCTTT. Encoded protein: CSVDFKTANTEAFF.

This clonotype was detected a few times. This chain joins TRBV12-3 or TRBV12-4 and TRBJ1-2, with TRBD1 matching 9 bases. The J segment lost 2 bases and the V segment lost 2 bases, leaving 3 bases of the junction unmatched. This CDR3 contains 15 residues. The CDR3 coding sequence is TGTGCCAGCAGTTTAACGGGACAGGGAAACTATGGCTACACCTTC. It specifies CASSLTGQGNYGYTF.

Here the CDR3 DNA reads TGTGCCAGCAGCCTAGCACAGGGAAACTATGGCTACACCTTC. The encoded protein is CASSLAQGNYGYTF. The chain uses TRBV3-1 and TRBJ1-2, with D possibly being TRBD1 (6 bases). This CDR3 is 14 amino acids long. Per germline, CDR1 LGHDT and CDR2 YNNKEL (reference sequence). V lost 4 bases, J lost 2 bases, and 11 bases lay in between.

This clonotype was recorded a few times. The chain carries TRBV28 and TRBJ1-2; TRBD1 agrees at 7 bases. This CDR3 region has 16 residues. CDR1 and CDR2 from the germline V gene are MDHEN and SYDVKM. V trimming: 3 bases; J trimming: 4 bases; junction bases outside the gene matches: 11. This CDR3 is CASSLRDAGTVYGYTF. DNA of the CDR3: TGTGCCAGCAGTTTGCGAGACGCCGGGACAGTCTATGGCTACACCTTC.

The CDR3 protein is CASSLAGNGYTF. CDR3 nucleotides: TGTGCCAGCAGCTTGGCAGGGAACGGCTACACCTTC. This chain links TRBV5-5 with TRBJ1-2, with D possibly matching TRBD1 (5 bases). The CDR3 has 12 residues. The germline CDR1 and CDR2 sequences are SGHKS and YYEKEE (reference sequence). V was shortened by 0 bases and J by 8 bases, with 8 bases between the two germline ends. Complete variable domain (other parts from reference TRBV5-5 and TRBJ1-2): DAGVTQSPTHLIKTRGQQVTLRCSPISGHKSVSWYQQVLGQGPQFIFQYYEKEERGRGNFPDRFSARQFPNYSSELNVNALLLGDSALYLCASSLAGNGYTFGSGTRLTVV.

This clonotype has a count of ten or more. V and J are TRBV10-1 and TRBJ1-1; possible D gene TRBD1, 5 bases. The V gene's germline CDR1 is WNHNN and CDR2 SYGVQD (reference sequence). CDR3 length: 14 amino acids. Trimming left V 3 bases short and J 3 bases short, with 11 bases between. CDR3 residues: CASSESLGDTEAFF. DNA for the CDR3: TGCGCCAGCAGTGAAAGTCTGGGGGACACTGAAGCTTTCTTT.

The rearrangement links TRBV10-2 to TRBJ2-2; TRBD2 matches at 13 bases. Germline lookup yields CDR1 WSHSY and CDR2 SAAADI. The CDR3 covers 15 residues. With 4 bases clipped from V and 9 bases from J, the junction kept 5 bases outside the gene matches. CDR3 nucleotides: TGCGCCAGCAGTGCTGGACTAGCGGGGGCGCGGGAGCTGTTTTTT. This sequence encodes CASSAGLAGARELFF.

The chain recombines TRBV7-8 with TRBJ1-2; D remains unclear. This CDR3 comprises 13 residues. The germline V and J ends were trimmed by 3 bases and 4 bases, with 9 bases remaining between them. The germline CDR1 and CDR2 sequences are SGHVS and FQNEAQ. CDR3 nucleotide sequence: TGTGCCAGCAGCTTGTACGTCGGCTATGGCTACACCTTC. This sequence encodes CASSLYVGYGYTF.

This clonotype was counted a few times. The genes are TRBV18 and TRBJ2-3; D is ambiguous. V was shortened by 3 bases and J by 1 base, with 8 bases between the two germline ends. This CDR3 spans 14 amino acids. Germline V gene sequence: CDR1 KGHSH, CDR2 LQKENI. DNA for the CDR3: TGTGCCAGCTCACCGGGCAGACGCACAGATACGCAGTATTTT. Its translation is CASSPGRRTDTQYF.

The rearrangement joins TRBV28 to TRBJ2-7; D is perhaps TRBD2 (7 bases). Trimming stripped 6 bases from V and 3 bases from J, with 21 bases between. Per germline, CDR1 MDHEN and CDR2 SYDVKM. CDR3 length: 16 residues. The CDR3 loop is CASRLQGAGQLYEQYF. The CDR3 DNA follows: TGTGCCAGCAGGCTCCAGGGAGCGGGACAACTCTACGAGCAGTACTTC.

The gene calls are TRBV7-9 and TRBJ2-7; tentative D call: TRBD1 (7 bases). Germline V gene lookup returns CDR1 SEHNR and CDR2 FQNEAQ (reference sequence). Between the trimmed V and J ends, which lost 0 bases and 3 bases, there was a span of 15 bases. The CDR3 contains 16 residues. This CDR3 is CASSLASGGNYYEQYF. DNA of the CDR3: TGTGCCAGCAGCTTAGCATCAGGGGGGAACTACTACGAGCAGTACTTC.

In its sample, this clonotype was seen a few times. The chain carries TRBV5-1 and TRBJ1-1; the D is unclear. The CDR3 totals 17 residues. Germline lookup yields CDR1 SGHRS and CDR2 YFSETQ. V lost 5 bases and J lost 3, with 23 bases in between. In DNA form, the CDR3 reads TGCGCCAGCAGGGGAGGAGGGTCTGGGCGAACGGACACTGAAGCTTTCTTT. Amino acid sequence: CASRGGGSGRTDTEAFF.

The chain recombines TRBV7-9 with TRBJ2-1, with D maybe TRBD2 (7 bases). The CDR3 spans 15 residues. Trimming cost V 5 bases and J 1 base, with 12 bases left between them. The germline gives CDR1 SEHNR, CDR2 FQNEAQ (reference sequence). CDR3 loop: CASSRGGGSYNEQFF. The CDR3 coding sequence is TGTGCCAGCAGCCGGGGAGGGGGTTCCTACAATGAGCAGTTCTTC.

This chain connects TRBV10-3 to TRBJ1-1; no firm D call. This CDR3 is 14 amino acids long. CDR1 is ENHRY and CDR2 is SYGVKD in the germline V gene. V gave up 3 bases and J gave up 1 base, with 9 bases separating them. CDR3 sequence reads: CAISEPAPNTEAFF. In DNA, the CDR3 is TGTGCCATCAGTGAACCCGCCCCGAACACTGAAGCTTTCTTT.

A few counts support this clonotype. V gene TRBV20-1 combines with J gene TRBJ2-3, with 15 bases lining up with TRBD2. The CDR3 runs to 16 residues. The germline gives CDR1 DFQATT, CDR2 SNEGSKA (reference sequence). The ends lost 6 bases at V and 3 bases at J; junction bases unmatched: 7. The CDR3 reads CSAVAGTSGRTDTQYF. The CDR3 DNA reads as TGCAGTGCCGTCGCCGGGACTAGCGGGAGGACAGATACGCAGTATTTT.

V gene TRBV10-2 combines with J gene TRBJ2-7; the D is unclear. The V gene's germline CDR1 is WSHSY and CDR2 SAAADI. V was cut by 5 bases and J by 0 bases, with 14 bases left in between. The CDR3 has 15 residues. This chain's CDR3 is CASSFSRASSYEQYF. The CDR3, as DNA: TGCGCCAGCAGTTTTAGCCGGGCGAGCTCCTACGAGCAGTACTTC.

This clonotype was picked up many times. The V call is TRBV27, the J call TRBJ2-5; 8 bases map to TRBD1. The CDR3 length is 14 residues. V dropped 6 bases and J dropped 5; count of bases not matched to a gene: 8. Germline CDR1 MNHEY, CDR2 SMNVEV (reference sequence). The CDR3 sequence is CASRSGGTGETQYF. The CDR3 bases are TGTGCCAGCAGGTCAGGGGGCACGGGCGAGACCCAGTACTTC.

The sample holds many counts of this clonotype. The chain couples TRBV7-2 to TRBJ2-5; 7 bases are shared with TRBD2. V lost 8 bases and J lost 1; bases outside the gene matches: 10. CDR3 length: 15 amino acids. Germline V gene sequence: CDR1 SGHTA, CDR2 FQGNSA. The CDR3 spells CASALGLPTQETQYF. CDR3 coding DNA: TGTGCCAGCGCCTTGGGACTACCAACCCAAGAGACCCAGTACTTC.

This clonotype was recorded a few times. This chain's CDR3 is CASSQHSNTEAFF. For the CDR3, the DNA is TGTGCCAGCAGCCAACATTCGAACACTGAAGCTTTCTTT. V and J are TRBV7-9 and TRBJ1-1; D not resolved. Trimming pared 5 bases from V and 1 base from J, leaving 8 bases between. Per the germline V gene, CDR1 is SEHNR and CDR2 is FQNEAQ (reference sequence). CDR3 size: 13 residues.

The rearrangement uses TRBV13 and TRBJ2-5; no reliable D call. Germline V gene lookup returns CDR1 PRHDT and CDR2 FYEKMQ (reference sequence). Trimming stripped 7 bases from V and 3 bases from J, with 15 bases between. CDR3 length: 14 amino acids. The CDR3 DNA reads TGTGCCAGCACGCCGTATCTTGATAAAGAGACCCAGTACTTC. This sequence encodes CASTPYLDKETQYF. The whole variable domain, remainder taken from reference TRBV13 and TRBJ2-5, is AAGVIQSPRHLIKEKRETATLKCYPIPRHDTVYWYQQGPGQDPQFLISFYEKMQSDKGSIPDRFSAQQFSDYHSELNMSSLELGDSALYFCASTPYLDKETQYFGPGTRLLVL.

The chain couples TRBV6-5 to TRBJ2-7, with D possibly being TRBD2 (5 bases). The V gene lost 5 bases and the J gene lost 1 base, with 12 bases spanning the gap. CDR1 MNHEY and CDR2 SVGAGI come from the germline V gene. The CDR3 totals 14 residues. This chain's CDR3 is CASSIGVNSYEQYF. Here the CDR3 DNA reads TGTGCCAGCAGTATCGGGGTTAATTCCTACGAGCAGTACTTC.

In this sample, this clonotype turned up a few times. The chain couples TRBV9 to TRBJ1-1; D is ambiguous. The CDR3 has 15 residues. V lost 0 bases and J lost 1, with 10 bases in between. Germline-derived CDR1 and CDR2 are SGDLS and YYNGEE. The CDR3 DNA is TGTGCCAGCAGCGTAGTAGCAGACGCGAACACTGAAGCTTTCTTT. It encodes CASSVVADANTEAFF.

The V and J genes are TRBV3-1 and TRBJ1-2; D not certain. CDR1 and CDR2 from the germline V gene are LGHDT and YNNKEL (reference sequence). The length of the CDR3 is 15 residues. Trimming removed 1 base at V and 4 bases at J, with 13 bases between. CDR3 DNA: TGTGCCAGCAGCCAAGGAAACTTGTTGTCCTATGGCTACACCTTC. Encoded protein: CASSQGNLLSYGYTF. The full variable domain, with the rest looked up from reference TRBV3-1 and TRBJ1-2, is DTAVSQTPKYLVTQMGNDKSIKCEQNLGHDTMYWYKQDSKKFLKIMFSYNNKELIINETVPNRFSPKSPDKAHLNLHINSLELGDSAVYFCASSQGNLLSYGYTFGSGTRLTVV.

V gene TRBV11-2 combines with J gene TRBJ2-5, with D perhaps matching TRBD1 (6 bases). Trimming pared 2 bases from V and 5 bases from J, leaving 15 bases between. The length of the CDR3 is 15 residues. Looked up from germline, CDR1 is SGHAT and CDR2 is FQNNGV. CDR3 residues: CASSLWDNPGETQYF. CDR3 DNA: TGTGCCAGCAGCTTATGGGACAATCCCGGGGAGACCCAGTACTTC.

This clonotype was observed a handful of times. This chain connects TRBV19 to TRBJ2-3, with D uncertain. The CDR3 extends over 13 amino acids. V lost 2 bases to trimming and J lost 4 bases, with 7 bases between them. CDR1 and CDR2 from the germline V gene are LNHDA and SQIVND (reference sequence). CDR3 bases: TGTGCCAGTAGTATACTAGTTGCAGATACGCAGTATTTT. This codes for CASSILVADTQYF.

The sample holds a few counts of this clonotype. The chain couples TRBV6-6 to TRBJ1-5; 8 nucleotides line up with TRBD1. The CDR3 totals 13 residues. In germline, CDR1 is MNHNY, CDR2 SVGAGI (reference sequence). V shed 8 bases and J 7 bases; nucleotides not matched to a gene: 7. The CDR3 DNA follows: TGTGCCAGCGGCAGGGGGCAAGAACAGCCCCAGCATTTT. Its translation is CASGRGQEQPQHF.